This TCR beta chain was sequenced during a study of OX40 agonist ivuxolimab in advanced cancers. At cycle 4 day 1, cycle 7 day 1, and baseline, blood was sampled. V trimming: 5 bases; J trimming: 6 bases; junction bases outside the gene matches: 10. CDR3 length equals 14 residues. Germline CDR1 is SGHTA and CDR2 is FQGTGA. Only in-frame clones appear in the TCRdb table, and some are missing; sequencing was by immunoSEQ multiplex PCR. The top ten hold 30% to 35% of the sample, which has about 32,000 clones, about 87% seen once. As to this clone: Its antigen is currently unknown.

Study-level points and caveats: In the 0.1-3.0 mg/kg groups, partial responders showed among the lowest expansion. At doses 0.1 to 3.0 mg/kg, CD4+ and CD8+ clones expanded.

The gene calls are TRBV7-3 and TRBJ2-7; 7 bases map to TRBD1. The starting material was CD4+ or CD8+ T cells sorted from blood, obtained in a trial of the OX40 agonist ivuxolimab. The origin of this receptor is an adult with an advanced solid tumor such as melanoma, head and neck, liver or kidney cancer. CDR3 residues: CASSLPTGVGEQYF. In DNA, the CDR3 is TGTGCCAGCAGCCTACCAACAGGGGTGGGCGAGCAGTACTTC.